The clone carrying this T cell receptor beta chain was seen only a few times. Its antigen is still unknown. This sample is part of a study of T-cell memory formation after mild COVID-19. Study overall: Largely donor-specific TCR clusters were found. Study-wide results and limits: While clones contracting from day 15 to 85 were balanced between CD4 and CD8, later expanders leaned CD4+.

Amplification by 5'RACE using constant-segment primers produced TCR alpha and TCR beta cDNA libraries that carried sample barcodes and UMIs. One entry per CDR3 protein results from TCRdb running MiXCR on the 5' RACE reads. The table lists some 320,000 distinct CDR3 sequences, roughly an eighth of them singletons. The CDR3 is 13 residues long. The germline V gene has CDR1 DFQATT and CDR2 SNEGSKA (reference sequence). The germline V and J ends were trimmed by 3 bases and 4 bases, with 12 bases remaining between them. This TCR derives from a man in his late teens or twenties who had mild COVID-19 (a few samples of this study predate the infection). Cell type and time point are not known. The sample taken for sequencing was PBMCs or a T cell subset sorted from them (not recorded which). This chain connects TRBV20-1 to TRBJ1-2; possible D gene TRBD1, 5 bases. This chain's CDR3 is CSASGGDLYGYTF. CDR3 DNA sequence: TGCAGTGCTAGTGGTGGGGACCTCTATGGCTACACCTTC.